This T cell receptor (beta chain) was identified in a study of blood T cells in healthy people across ages (dated by TCRdb to between 2014 and 2016). For context, the study as a whole: Template switching captured roughly one uniquely barcoded TCR beta cDNA molecule per two T cells in model experiments. To avoid experimental bias, donors of different ages were spread randomly across the sequencing lanes. Using deep sequencing normalized with unique cDNA molecular identifiers, the study measured how TCR beta repertoire diversity changes with age. The study analyzed two additional independent replicas of 1 million unique cDNA reads from the same blood draw for two donors, one aged 18 to 30 and one aged 80 or older. The donors were split into four age groups: young (average around 15 years), middle-aged (nearly 40), aged (about 56) and long-lived (roughly 77).

Concerning this clonotype itself: Its antigen remains undetermined. Base quality data are lacking; no much larger clone is found one base away.

Counted from cysteine to phenylalanine, this CDR3 has 12 amino acids. Solely the CDR3 DNA is kept, with 36 bases framed from the first base. CDR1 and CDR2, looked up from the germline V gene, are MGHRA and YSYEKL. The V and J ends are trimmed by 0 bases and 5 bases, leaving 5 bases between them. Paper-wide results and their limitations: The long-lived group showed more naive CD4+ T cells, fewer expanded clones and increased TCR diversity than the aged group, suggesting age selection. The percentage of naive T cells measured by flow cytometry correlated strongly with observed TCR beta diversity. Estimates of total diversity based on one million sequenced T cells were regarded as lower bounds and as underestimates. Because the CMV infection status of the donors was unknown, age-related changes in expanded clonotypes may potentially have been confounded. Since profiling was done on bulk unsorted PBMCs, naive and antigen-experienced compartments could not be conclusively compared. As age increased, observed TCR beta diversity per million T cells dropped in a roughly linear way, and a significant reduction was already evident by age 40.

Library method: 5' RACE. Sequenced using an Illumina HiSeq 2500. The second PCR ran for roughly 6 to 11 cycles and used a J-beta primer mix along with a sample-barcoded 5' primer. Each TCR beta cDNA molecule received a unique molecular identifier from a template-switch 5' adaptor carrying 12 random nucleotides. Each sample yielded at least 2.5 million CDR3-containing paired-end reads. First-strand cDNA was synthesized from all RNA with the Mint cDNA synthesis kit, primed by a TRBC-specific oligonucleotide. After uracil-DNA glycosylase treatment, a first 18-cycle PCR used universal primers M1SS and BC2_uni_R on all cDNA. For the original study's pipeline: Normalization of each sample was performed by random selection of 1 million high-quality reads, each carrying a distinct molecular identifier. Instead of being binned into consensus sequences, reads with shared molecular identifiers were discarded. MiTCR, set to a Q25 quality threshold and the strictest error-elimination algorithm, was used for CDR3 identification, clonotype clustering and error correction. Lower-bound total TCR beta diversity was estimated with a nonparametric unseen species model using Euler transformation. In TCRdb, the public reads were trimmed at Q25 with fastp and aligned with MiXCR, with productive beta chains retained. Every entry covers one CDR3 protein and lists the most common genes and DNA from its rows. The authors' filters were not applied to this entry. A total of 1.5 million to 2 million distinct CDR3 sequences appear in this sample, over 25% of them only once. Roughly 8% of the sample comes from the top ten.

The donors were around 39 Caucasian individuals from Russia, aged about 6 to 100 years, who were systemically healthy. Roughly 9 milliliters of peripheral blood were drawn from each donor into EDTA-treated Vacutainer tubes. Ficoll-Paque density-gradient centrifugation was used to isolate PBMCs, with at least 7 million per sample. Total RNA was extracted from PBMCs with Trizol reagent, with at least 6 micrograms obtained per sample. For every donor, an aliquot of PBMCs went through flow cytometry to measure the percentages of naive CD45RAhigh/CD27high T cells. The source material was blood. This clonotype was sampled from a woman in her 30s in good health. The rearranged segments are TRBV4-1 and TRBJ2-7; the D gene cannot be resolved reliably. This receptor has the CDR3 CASSQDIHEQYF. In nucleotides, the sequence is TGCGCCAGCAGCCAAGATATCCACGAGCAGTACTTC.